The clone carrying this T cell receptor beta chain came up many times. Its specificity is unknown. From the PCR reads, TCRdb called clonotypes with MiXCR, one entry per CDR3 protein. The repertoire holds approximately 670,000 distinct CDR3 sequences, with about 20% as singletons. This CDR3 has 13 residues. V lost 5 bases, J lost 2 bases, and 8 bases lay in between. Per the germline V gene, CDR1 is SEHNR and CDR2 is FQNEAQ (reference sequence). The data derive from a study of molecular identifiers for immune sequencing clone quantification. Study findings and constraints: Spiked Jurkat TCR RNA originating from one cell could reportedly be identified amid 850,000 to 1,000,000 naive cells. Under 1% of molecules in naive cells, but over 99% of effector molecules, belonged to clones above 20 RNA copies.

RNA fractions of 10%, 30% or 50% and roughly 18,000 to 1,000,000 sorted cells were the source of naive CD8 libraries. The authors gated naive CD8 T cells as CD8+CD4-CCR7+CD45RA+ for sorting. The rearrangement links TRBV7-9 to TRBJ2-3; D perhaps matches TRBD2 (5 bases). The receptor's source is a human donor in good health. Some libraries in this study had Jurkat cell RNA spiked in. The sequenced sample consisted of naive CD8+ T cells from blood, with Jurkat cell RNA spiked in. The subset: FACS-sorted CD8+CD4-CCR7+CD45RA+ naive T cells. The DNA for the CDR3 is TGTGCCAGCAGCCCCCGGGACACAGATACGCAGTATTTT. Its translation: CASSPRDTDTQYF.